The rows below give T cell receptor beta chains drawn from one sample of a study of prognosis after radiotherapy for stage I lung cancer. TCRdb fed the multiplex PCR reads into MiXCR, producing one record per CDR3 protein. This table holds about 23,000 distinct CDR3 sequences, around two fifths found once. The sequences come from PBMCs, collected before or after stereotactic body radiation therapy (not recorded which). All receptors derive from a donor at least 50 years old with non-small cell lung cancer. Both conserved end residues are part of each CDR3. A D gene is named only where the DNA matches it firmly. Not every row has a clone size; where given, it reads once, few, many or a size class.

d_gene: NA
j_gene: TRBJ2-7
abundance: many
v_gene: TRBV19
CDR3nt: TGTGCCAGTAGTATAGGAGCGCGGTACGAGCAGTACTTC
CDR3aa: CASSIGARYEQYF

d_gene: NA
j_gene: TRBJ1-6
abundance: NA
v_gene: TRBV6-1
CDR3nt: TGTGCCAGCAGTCCGGACTTTAATTCACCCCTCCACTTT
CDR3aa: CASSPDFNSPLHF

d_gene: TRBD1
j_gene: TRBJ2-7
abundance: NA
v_gene: TRBV5-4
CDR3nt: TGTGCCACCACAGGGGCCCCCCACGAGCAGTACTTT
CDR3aa: CATTGAPHEQYF

d_gene: TRBD1
j_gene: TRBJ1-2
abundance: medium-sized
v_gene: TRBV2
CDR3nt: TGTGCCAGCACTTACAGGGGGACGAATGGCTACACCTTC
CDR3aa: CASTYRGTNGYTF

d_gene: NA
j_gene: TRBJ2-6
abundance: few
v_gene: TRBV11-3
CDR3nt: TGTGCCAGCAGCTTCTCGGTTGGGGGCGTCCTGACTTTC
CDR3aa: CASSFSVGGVLTF

d_gene: TRBD1
j_gene: TRBJ2-7
abundance: few
v_gene: TRBV7-6
CDR3nt: TGTGCCAGCAGCGGAGGACAGGGGGACGAGCAGTACTTC
CDR3aa: CASSGGQGDEQYF

d_gene: NA
j_gene: TRBJ2-3
abundance: NA
v_gene: TRBV24-1
CDR3nt: TGTGCCACCAGTGATTCCGGTGACAGGCACACAGATACGCAGTATTTT
CDR3aa: CATSDSGDRHTDTQYF

d_gene: NA
j_gene: TRBJ1-2
abundance: NA
v_gene: TRBV6-1
CDR3nt: TGTGCCAGCTCAGACCGGGTTACGGGGAGTTATGGCTACACCTTC
CDR3aa: CASSDRVTGSYGYTF

d_gene: TRBD1
j_gene: TRBJ1-3
abundance: NA
v_gene: TRBV27
CDR3nt: TGTGCCAGCAGTTCCCGAGGGACAGGGGGTGCTCAGAACACCATATATTTT
CDR3aa: CASSSRGTGGAQNTIYF

d_gene: TRBD2
j_gene: TRBJ2-1
abundance: NA
v_gene: TRBV6-2/TRBV6-3
CDR3nt: TGTGCCAGCATCAAAACCGGGACTAGCGGGGGCAATGAGCAGTTCTTC
CDR3aa: CASIKTGTSGGNEQFF

d_gene: TRBD1
j_gene: TRBJ2-6
abundance: NA
v_gene: TRBV5-1
CDR3nt: TGCGCCAGCAGCTGGAGGGGCAGGGGGCCATCAAATCTCTCTGGGGCCAACGTCCTGACTTTC
CDR3aa: CASSWRGRGPSNLSGANVLTF

d_gene: NA
j_gene: TRBJ1-2
abundance: many
v_gene: TRBV7-3
CDR3nt: TGTGCCAGCAGCTTGGACAGCATAGCTAACTATGGCTACACCTTC
CDR3aa: CASSLDSIANYGYTF

d_gene: NA
j_gene: TRBJ2-3
abundance: NA
v_gene: TRBV12-3/TRBV12-4
CDR3nt: TGTGCCAGCAGTTTAGCGCCGATCCGGGACGGGGGTGCAGATACGCAGTATTTT
CDR3aa: CASSLAPIRDGGADTQYF

d_gene: TRBD1
j_gene: TRBJ1-5
abundance: many
v_gene: TRBV27
CDR3nt: TGTGCCAGCAGTTTAAGCACAGGGGCCCTTAGCAATCAGCCCCAGCATTTT
CDR3aa: CASSLSTGALSNQPQHF

d_gene: NA
j_gene: TRBJ2-7
abundance: NA
v_gene: TRBV11-3
CDR3nt: TGTGCCAGCAGCTTAGACCCAGGCCCCTACGAGCAGTACTTC
CDR3aa: CASSLDPGPYEQYF

d_gene: TRBD2
j_gene: TRBJ2-7
abundance: many
v_gene: TRBV20-1
CDR3nt: TGCAGTGCCATCCGCGGGGGGCTAGGCCAAGAGCAGTACTTC
CDR3aa: CSAIRGGLGQEQYF

d_gene: NA
j_gene: TRBJ2-5
abundance: many
v_gene: TRBV4-3
CDR3nt: TGCGCCAGCAGCCAAGATGAGGCACAAGAGACCCAGTACTTC
CDR3aa: CASSQDEAQETQYF

d_gene: NA
j_gene: TRBJ2-5
abundance: NA
v_gene: TRBV7-6
CDR3nt: TGTGCCAGCAGCCCTGAGGAGGGAGAGACCCAGTACTTC
CDR3aa: CASSPEEGETQYF

d_gene: NA
j_gene: TRBJ1-3
abundance: NA
v_gene: TRBV6-5
CDR3nt: TGTGCCAGCATTTACTCGAAGGGGATCGGCAGAAACACCATATATTTT
CDR3aa: CASIYSKGIGRNTIYF

d_gene: NA
j_gene: TRBJ2-1
abundance: NA
v_gene: TRBV5-1
CDR3nt: TGCGCCAGCAGCCATCAACTAGGGGCCCTCCACAATGAGCAGTTCTTC
CDR3aa: CASSHQLGALHNEQFF

d_gene: TRBD1
j_gene: TRBJ2-7
abundance: many
v_gene: TRBV4-2
CDR3nt: TGTGCCAGCAGTCAGCCCCTTTTATTGACAGGGGGAACTAAAGAGCAGTACTTC
CDR3aa: CASSQPLLLTGGTKEQYF

d_gene: TRBD1
j_gene: TRBJ2-7
abundance: many
v_gene: TRBV14
CDR3nt: TGTGCCAGCAGCCAACTGGGACAGACCTACGAGCAGTACTTC
CDR3aa: CASSQLGQTYEQYF

d_gene: NA
j_gene: TRBJ2-3
abundance: many
v_gene: TRBV7-2
CDR3nt: TGTGCCAGCAGCCAGGGGCTAGATACGCAGTATTTT
CDR3aa: CASSQGLDTQYF

d_gene: NA
j_gene: TRBJ2-3
abundance: many
v_gene: TRBV9
CDR3nt: TGTGCCAGCAGCGTTGGGACCGCAGATACGCAGTATTTT
CDR3aa: CASSVGTADTQYF

d_gene: TRBD2
j_gene: TRBJ2-3
abundance: many
v_gene: TRBV24-1
CDR3nt: TGTGCCACCAGTGTGGCTAGCGGGGGGGTAGATACGCAGTATTTT
CDR3aa: CATSVASGGVDTQYF

d_gene: TRBD2
j_gene: TRBJ2-1
abundance: NA
v_gene: TRBV6-2/TRBV6-3
CDR3nt: TGTGCCAGCAGTTATGGGAAGGGGTGGGGACTAGCGGATTACAATGAGCAGTTCTTC
CDR3aa: CASSYGKGWGLADYNEQFF

d_gene: NA
j_gene: TRBJ2-2
abundance: NA
v_gene: TRBV6-1
CDR3nt: TGTGCCAGCAAAGGAGATGTAGAGGAGCTGTTTTTT
CDR3aa: CASKGDVEELFF

d_gene: NA
j_gene: TRBJ1-3
abundance: many
v_gene: TRBV5-1
CDR3nt: TGCGCCAGCAGCTTGGGGCCCGCCACTGGAAACACCATATATTTT
CDR3aa: CASSLGPATGNTIYF

d_gene: NA
j_gene: TRBJ2-7
abundance: NA
v_gene: TRBV20-1
CDR3nt: TGCAGTGCTGGACAGTGGTCGAGCTCCTACGAGCATTACTTC
CDR3aa: CSAGQWSSSYEHYF

d_gene: NA
j_gene: TRBJ1-2
abundance: many
v_gene: TRBV4-1
CDR3nt: TGCGCCAGCAGCCAAGATTTAAGGAGAGAGGGCTACACCTTC
CDR3aa: CASSQDLRREGYTF

d_gene: NA
j_gene: TRBJ2-6
abundance: many
v_gene: TRBV6-4
CDR3nt: TGTGCCAGTAATAGGGACACCTCTGGGGCCAACGTCCTGACTTTC
CDR3aa: CASNRDTSGANVLTF

d_gene: NA
j_gene: TRBJ1-1
abundance: many
v_gene: TRBV5-1
CDR3nt: TGCGCCAGCAGCTTGGTTACGGACAGCGAAAAAGCTTTCTTT
CDR3aa: CASSLVTDSEKAFF

d_gene: NA
j_gene: TRBJ1-2
abundance: few
v_gene: TRBV20-1
CDR3nt: TGCAGTGCTCGCTTCACAGTCAGGGAAGGGGACTATGGCTACACCTTC
CDR3aa: CSARFTVREGDYGYTF

d_gene: NA
j_gene: TRBJ1-2
abundance: NA
v_gene: TRBV6-5
CDR3nt: TGTGCCAGCAGTTACTCGCCGTCAGCCAAGGACTATGGCTACACCTTC
CDR3aa: CASSYSPSAKDYGYTF

d_gene: NA
j_gene: TRBJ2-5
abundance: many
v_gene: TRBV6-1
CDR3nt: TGTGCCAGCAGTAGGGGCAGTGCTCAAGAGACCCAGTACTTC
CDR3aa: CASSRGSAQETQYF

d_gene: NA
j_gene: TRBJ1-5
abundance: many
v_gene: TRBV12-3/TRBV12-4
CDR3nt: TGTGCCAGCAGTTTCACCAGGGATCAGCCCCAGCATTTT
CDR3aa: CASSFTRDQPQHF

d_gene: NA
j_gene: TRBJ1-2
abundance: many
v_gene: TRBV7-2
CDR3nt: TGTGCCAGCAGCGCGCGGGGCGGGGCTAACTATGGCTACACCTTC
CDR3aa: CASSARGGANYGYTF

d_gene: NA
j_gene: TRBJ2-3
abundance: NA
v_gene: TRBV6-5
CDR3nt: TGTGCCAGCAGTTACTTCCTCACAAGAATTACCGCTCATCCGCAGTATTTT
CDR3aa: CASSYFLTRITAHPQYF

d_gene: TRBD2
j_gene: TRBJ2-3
abundance: once
v_gene: TRBV6-1
CDR3nt: TGTGCCAGCAGTGAAAGGCCTAGCGGACAAATCACAGATACGCGGTATTTT
CDR3aa: CASSERPSGQITDTRYF

d_gene: NA
j_gene: TRBJ2-5
abundance: many
v_gene: TRBV14
CDR3nt: TGTGCCAGCAGCCCCGGGTCAGGGCGCTACCAAGAGACCCAGTACTTC
CDR3aa: CASSPGSGRYQETQYF

d_gene: TRBD2
j_gene: TRBJ2-1
abundance: few
v_gene: TRBV4-2
CDR3nt: TGTGCCAGCAACCAAGAAACTAGCGGGAGCCACAATGAGCAGTTCTTC
CDR3aa: CASNQETSGSHNEQFF

d_gene: NA
j_gene: TRBJ2-7
abundance: many
v_gene: TRBV20-1
CDR3nt: TGCAGTGCTAGAGAAATTCGTGGGCGGAGAATCTCCTACGAGCAGTACTTC
CDR3aa: CSAREIRGRRISYEQYF

d_gene: NA
j_gene: TRBJ2-2
abundance: many
v_gene: TRBV28
CDR3nt: TGTGCCAGCGGCAAGACAGACACCGGGGAGCTGTTTTTT
CDR3aa: CASGKTDTGELFF

d_gene: NA
j_gene: TRBJ1-2
abundance: NA
v_gene: TRBV6-1
CDR3nt: TGTGCCACTTTGGGGGGGGGGTATGGCTACACCTTC
CDR3aa: CATLGGGYGYTF

d_gene: TRBD1
j_gene: TRBJ2-5
abundance: few
v_gene: TRBV6-1
CDR3nt: TGTGCCAGCAGTGAAACAGGGGCGACCCAGTACTTC
CDR3aa: CASSETGATQYF

d_gene: TRBD1
j_gene: TRBJ1-3
abundance: NA
v_gene: TRBV28
CDR3nt: TGTGCCAGCAGTTCAGGGGACAGGGTGGGAAACACCATATATTTT
CDR3aa: CASSSGDRVGNTIYF

d_gene: TRBD2
j_gene: TRBJ2-3
abundance: NA
v_gene: TRBV20-1
CDR3nt: TGCAGTGCTAGAAATAGCGGGACGGCAGATACGCAGTATTTT
CDR3aa: CSARNSGTADTQYF

d_gene: TRBD1
j_gene: TRBJ2-7
abundance: NA
v_gene: TRBV29-1
CDR3nt: TGCAGCGTTGAAAGGGACAGAGGGGGCGAGCAGTACTTC
CDR3aa: CSVERDRGGEQYF

d_gene: NA
j_gene: TRBJ2-2
abundance: medium-sized
v_gene: TRBV2
CDR3nt: TGTGCCAGCGAGTTTACGGGGACCGGGGAGCTGTTTTTT
CDR3aa: CASEFTGTGELFF

d_gene: NA
j_gene: TRBJ2-1
abundance: many
v_gene: TRBV19
CDR3nt: TGTGCCAGTAGAACCCGGGACACTAGTCGGAATGAGCAGTTCTTC
CDR3aa: CASRTRDTSRNEQFF

d_gene: NA
j_gene: TRBJ1-6
abundance: NA
v_gene: TRBV2
CDR3nt: TGTGCCAGCCGATCTGATGGAGGTGATTCACCCCTCCACTTT
CDR3aa: CASRSDGGDSPLHF

d_gene: NA
j_gene: TRBJ1-1
abundance: NA
v_gene: TRBV4-3
CDR3nt: TGCGCCAGCAGCCAAGATGTCCGTCTGGGCACTGAAGCTTTCTTT
CDR3aa: CASSQDVRLGTEAFF

d_gene: TRBD2
j_gene: TRBJ2-5
abundance: many
v_gene: TRBV20-1
CDR3nt: TGCAGTGCCCGAAGCGGGGGGGCCTCCGAGACCCAGTACTTC
CDR3aa: CSARSGGASETQYF

d_gene: TRBD1
j_gene: TRBJ1-6
abundance: medium-sized
v_gene: TRBV28
CDR3nt: TGTGCCAGCAGTGGGACAGGGTTTGATAATTCACCCCTCCACTTT
CDR3aa: CASSGTGFDNSPLHF

d_gene: NA
j_gene: TRBJ2-7
abundance: many
v_gene: TRBV5-6
CDR3nt: TGTGCCAGCAGCCCGCTCTTTGGCGAGCAGTACTTC
CDR3aa: CASSPLFGEQYF

d_gene: TRBD1
j_gene: TRBJ2-7
abundance: NA
v_gene: TRBV19
CDR3nt: TGTGCCAGTAGTGGAGATAACAGGGGGCTTGGGGGCTACGAGCAGTACTTC
CDR3aa: CASSGDNRGLGGYEQYF

d_gene: TRBD1
j_gene: TRBJ2-1
abundance: medium-sized
v_gene: TRBV24-1
CDR3nt: TGTGCCACCAGTGATTACGCCGGGACAGGGCTGGCTGAGCAGTTCTTC
CDR3aa: CATSDYAGTGLAEQFF

d_gene: TRBD2
j_gene: TRBJ2-3
abundance: many
v_gene: TRBV10-3
CDR3nt: TGTGCCATCAGAGACCCTAGCGGGGCCACCTCGGATACGCAGTATTTT
CDR3aa: CAIRDPSGATSDTQYF

d_gene: NA
j_gene: TRBJ2-7
abundance: many
v_gene: TRBV18
CDR3nt: TGTGCCAGCTCACCCGACAGGACCTCCTACGAGCAGTACTTC
CDR3aa: CASSPDRTSYEQYF

d_gene: NA
j_gene: TRBJ1-1
abundance: many
v_gene: TRBV20-1
CDR3nt: TGCAGTGCTAGAGATGGTGGGGGGGAAGCTTTCTTT
CDR3aa: CSARDGGGEAFF